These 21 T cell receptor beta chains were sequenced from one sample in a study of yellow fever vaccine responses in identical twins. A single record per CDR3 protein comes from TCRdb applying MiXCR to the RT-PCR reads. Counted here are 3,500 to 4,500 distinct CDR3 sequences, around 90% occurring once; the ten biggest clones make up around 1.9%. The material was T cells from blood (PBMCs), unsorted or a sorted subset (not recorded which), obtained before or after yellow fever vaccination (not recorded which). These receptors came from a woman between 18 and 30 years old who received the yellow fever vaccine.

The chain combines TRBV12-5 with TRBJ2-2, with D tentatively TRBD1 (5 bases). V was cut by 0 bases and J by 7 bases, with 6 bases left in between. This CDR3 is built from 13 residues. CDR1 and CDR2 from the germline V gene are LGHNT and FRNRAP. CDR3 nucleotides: TGTGCTAGTGGTTTGGTAGGGGTCGGGGAGCTGTTTTTT. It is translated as CASGLVGVGELFF.

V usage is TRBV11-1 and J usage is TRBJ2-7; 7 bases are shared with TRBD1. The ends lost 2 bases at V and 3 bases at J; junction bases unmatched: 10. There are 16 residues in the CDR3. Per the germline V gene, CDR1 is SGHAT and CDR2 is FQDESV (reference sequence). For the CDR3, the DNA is TGTGCCAGCAGCTTACTTTCCGGGACAGTAGGCTACGAGCAGTACTTC. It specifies CASSLLSGTVGYEQYF.

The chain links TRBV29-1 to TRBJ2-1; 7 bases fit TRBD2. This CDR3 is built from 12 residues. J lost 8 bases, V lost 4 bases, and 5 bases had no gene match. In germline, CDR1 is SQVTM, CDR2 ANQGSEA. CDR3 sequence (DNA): TGCAGCGTTGTGCTGGGGGGGTATGAGCAGTTCTTC. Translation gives CSVVLGGYEQFF.

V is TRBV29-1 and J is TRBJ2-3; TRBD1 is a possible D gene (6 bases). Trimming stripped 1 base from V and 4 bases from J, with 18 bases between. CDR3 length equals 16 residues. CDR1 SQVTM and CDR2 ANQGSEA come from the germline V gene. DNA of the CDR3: TGCAGCGTTGAAGCCGGGACAAATATCTGGTCAGATACGCAGTATTTT. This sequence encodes CSVEAGTNIWSDTQYF.

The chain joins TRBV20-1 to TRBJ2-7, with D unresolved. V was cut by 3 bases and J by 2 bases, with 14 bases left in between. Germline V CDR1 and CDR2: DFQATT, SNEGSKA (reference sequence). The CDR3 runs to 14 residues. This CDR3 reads CSARNSAKTYEQYF. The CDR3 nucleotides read TGCAGTGCTAGGAACAGCGCCAAAACCTACGAGCAGTACTTC.

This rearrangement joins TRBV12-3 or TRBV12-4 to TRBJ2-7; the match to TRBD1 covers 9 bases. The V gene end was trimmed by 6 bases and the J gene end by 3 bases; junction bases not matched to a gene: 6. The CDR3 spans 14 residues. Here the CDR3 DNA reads TGTGCCAGCAGCCGCCTGGGACAGGGCTACGAGCAGTACTTC. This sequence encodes CASSRLGQGYEQYF.

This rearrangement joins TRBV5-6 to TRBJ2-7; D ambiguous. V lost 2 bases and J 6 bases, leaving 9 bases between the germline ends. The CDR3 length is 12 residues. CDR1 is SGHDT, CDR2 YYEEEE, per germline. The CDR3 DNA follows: TGTGCCAGCAGCTTTAGAAGTGGCGAGCAGTACTTC. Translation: CASSFRSGEQYF.

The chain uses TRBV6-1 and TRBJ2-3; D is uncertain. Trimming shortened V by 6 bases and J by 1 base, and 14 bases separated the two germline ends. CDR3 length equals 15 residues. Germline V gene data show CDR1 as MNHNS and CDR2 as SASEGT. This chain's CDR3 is CASRLDESGTDTQYF. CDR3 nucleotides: TGTGCCAGCAGACTGGACGAGTCGGGCACAGATACGCAGTATTTT.

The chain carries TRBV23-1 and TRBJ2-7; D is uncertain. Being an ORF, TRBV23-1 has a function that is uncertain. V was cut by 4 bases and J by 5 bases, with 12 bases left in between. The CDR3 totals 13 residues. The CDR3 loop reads CASSLTCYDEQYF. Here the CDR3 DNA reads TGCGCCAGCAGTCTAACCTGCTACGACGAGCAGTACTTC.

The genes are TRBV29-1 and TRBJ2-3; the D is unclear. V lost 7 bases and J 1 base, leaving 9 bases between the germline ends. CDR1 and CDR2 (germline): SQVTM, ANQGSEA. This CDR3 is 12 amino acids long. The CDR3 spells CSARVGTDTQYF. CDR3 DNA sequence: TGCAGCGCCCGAGTGGGCACAGATACGCAGTATTTT.

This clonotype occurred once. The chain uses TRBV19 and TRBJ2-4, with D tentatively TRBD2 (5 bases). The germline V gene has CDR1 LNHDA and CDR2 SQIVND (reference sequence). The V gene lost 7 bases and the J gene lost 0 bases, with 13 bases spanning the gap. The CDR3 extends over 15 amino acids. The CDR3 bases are TGTGCCAGTACCCCATCCCGGGGAGCCAAAAACATTCAGTACTTC. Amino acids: CASTPSRGAKNIQYF.

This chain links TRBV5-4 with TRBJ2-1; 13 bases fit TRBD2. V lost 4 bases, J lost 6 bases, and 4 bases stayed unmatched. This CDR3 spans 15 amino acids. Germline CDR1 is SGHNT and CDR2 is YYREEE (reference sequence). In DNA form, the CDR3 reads TGTGCCAGCAGCACCGGGACTAGCGGGGCCAATGAGCAGTTCTTC. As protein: CASSTGTSGANEQFF.

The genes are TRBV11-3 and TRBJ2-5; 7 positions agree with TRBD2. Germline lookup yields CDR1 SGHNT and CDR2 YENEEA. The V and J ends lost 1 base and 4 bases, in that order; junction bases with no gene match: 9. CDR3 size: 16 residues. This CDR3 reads CASSLVRDYSGETQYF. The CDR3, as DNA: TGTGCCAGCAGCTTAGTCCGGGACTACTCGGGAGAGACCCAGTACTTC.

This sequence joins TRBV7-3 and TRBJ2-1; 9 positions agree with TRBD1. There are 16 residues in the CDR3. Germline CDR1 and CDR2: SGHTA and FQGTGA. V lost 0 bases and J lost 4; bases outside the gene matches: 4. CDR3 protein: CASSLTGTGFYNEQFF. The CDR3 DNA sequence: TGTGCCAGCAGCTTAACCGGGACAGGGTTTTACAATGAGCAGTTCTTC.

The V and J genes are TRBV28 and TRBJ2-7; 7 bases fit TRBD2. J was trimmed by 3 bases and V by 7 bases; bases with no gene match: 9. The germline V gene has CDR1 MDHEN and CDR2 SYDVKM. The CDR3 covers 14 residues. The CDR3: CASTASGKLYEQYF. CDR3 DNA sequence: TGTGCCAGCACGGCTAGCGGAAAACTCTACGAGCAGTACTTC.

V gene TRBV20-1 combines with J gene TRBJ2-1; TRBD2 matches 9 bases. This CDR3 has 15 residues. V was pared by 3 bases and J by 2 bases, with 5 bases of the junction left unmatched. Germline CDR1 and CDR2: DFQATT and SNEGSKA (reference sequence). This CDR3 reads CSARPLAGAYNEQFF. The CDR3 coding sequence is TGCAGTGCTAGGCCACTAGCGGGCGCCTACAATGAGCAGTTCTTC.

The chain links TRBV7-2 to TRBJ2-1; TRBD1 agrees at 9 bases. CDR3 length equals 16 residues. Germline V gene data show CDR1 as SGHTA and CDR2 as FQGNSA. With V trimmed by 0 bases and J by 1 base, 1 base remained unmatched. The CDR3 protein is CASSLAGTGSYNEQFF. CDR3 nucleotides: TGTGCCAGCAGCTTAGCGGGGACAGGGTCCTACAATGAGCAGTTCTTC.

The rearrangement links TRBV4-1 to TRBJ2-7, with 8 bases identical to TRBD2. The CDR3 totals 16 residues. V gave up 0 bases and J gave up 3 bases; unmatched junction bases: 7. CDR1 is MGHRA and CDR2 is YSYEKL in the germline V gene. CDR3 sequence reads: CASSQEPSLAVYEQYF. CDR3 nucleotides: TGCGCCAGCAGCCAAGAACCCTCACTAGCGGTCTACGAGCAGTACTTC.

The CDR3 here is CASSPDRKQYF. In DNA form, the CDR3 reads TGCGCCAGCAGCCCCGACAGGAAGCAGTACTTC. This chain connects TRBV5-1 to TRBJ2-7, with D maybe TRBD1 (6 bases). The V gene lost 4 bases and the J gene lost 8 bases, with 10 bases spanning the gap. This CDR3 has 11 amino acids. Germline CDR1 is SGHRS and CDR2 is YFSETQ.

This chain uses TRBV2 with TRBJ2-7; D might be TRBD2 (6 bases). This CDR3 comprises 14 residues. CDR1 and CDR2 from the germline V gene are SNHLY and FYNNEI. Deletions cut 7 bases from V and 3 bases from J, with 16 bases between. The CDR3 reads CASTRRTTNYEQYF. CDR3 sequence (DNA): TGTGCCAGCACCCGGAGGACTACAAACTACGAGCAGTACTTC.

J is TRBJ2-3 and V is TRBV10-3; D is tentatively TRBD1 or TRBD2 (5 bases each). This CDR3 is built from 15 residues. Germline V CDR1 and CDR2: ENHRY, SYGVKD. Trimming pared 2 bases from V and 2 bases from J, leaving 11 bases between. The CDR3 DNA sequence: TGTGCCATCAGTGAGAACGAGGGGAACACAGATACGCAGTATTTT. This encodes CAISENEGNTDTQYF.